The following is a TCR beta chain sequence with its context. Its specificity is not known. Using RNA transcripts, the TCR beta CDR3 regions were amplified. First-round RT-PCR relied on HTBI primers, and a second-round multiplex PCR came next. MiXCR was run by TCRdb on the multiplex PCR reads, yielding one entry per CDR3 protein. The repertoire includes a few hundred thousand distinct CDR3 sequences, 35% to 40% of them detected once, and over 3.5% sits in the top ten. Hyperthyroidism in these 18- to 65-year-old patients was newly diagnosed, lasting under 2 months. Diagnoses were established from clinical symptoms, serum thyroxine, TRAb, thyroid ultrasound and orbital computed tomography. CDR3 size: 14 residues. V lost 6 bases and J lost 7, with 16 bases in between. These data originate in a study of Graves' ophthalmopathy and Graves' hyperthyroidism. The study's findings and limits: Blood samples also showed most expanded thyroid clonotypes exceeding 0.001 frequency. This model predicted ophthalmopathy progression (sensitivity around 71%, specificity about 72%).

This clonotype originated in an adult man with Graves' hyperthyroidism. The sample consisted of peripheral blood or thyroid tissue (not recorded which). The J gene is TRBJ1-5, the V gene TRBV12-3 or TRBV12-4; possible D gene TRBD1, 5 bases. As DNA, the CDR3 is TGTGCCAGCAGAAGAACAGGCTACGAGCAGCCCCAGCATTTT. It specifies CASRRTGYEQPQHF.